Presented here are 9 T cell receptor beta chains from one specimen sequenced in a study of regulatory T cells in long-lasting Graves disease. According to the study, TCR beta libraries were built with iRepertoire HTBI primers and CDR3-region Arm-PCR. TCRdb analysed the multiplex PCR reads with MiXCR anew, one entry per CDR3 protein. The table includes 200,000 to 300,000 distinct CDR3 sequences, 20% to 25% detected once. Time point here: newly diagnosed GD, antithyroid drugs for less than 3 months. PBMC-extracted RNA yielded the TCR library. The sequencing used peripheral blood mononuclear cells (PBMCs), collected at new diagnosis, from a patient treated with antithyroid drugs. These receptors were taken from a female donor with Graves disease.

This clonotype has a count of ten or more. J is TRBJ2-7 and V is TRBV6-2 or TRBV6-3; D is possibly TRBD1 (5 bases). CDR3 length: 14 amino acids. The ends were cut back, 2 bases at V and 1 base at J, with 9 bases in the middle. Germline-derived CDR1 and CDR2 are MNHEY and SVGEGT. CDR3 bases: TGTGCCAGCAGTTACGGACAACCATCCTACGAGCAGTACTTC. Protein sequence: CASSYGQPSYEQYF.

In this sample, this clonotype turned up many times. The rearrangement uses TRBV11-2 and TRBJ2-5, with TRBD2 as a possible D gene (6 bases). Trimming took off 4 bases at V and 6 bases at J, with 24 bases between the two ends. The length of the CDR3 is 17 residues. Germline lookup yields CDR1 SGHAT and CDR2 FQNNGV. CDR3: CASSSRSPAGVSKTQYF. The CDR3 nucleotides are TGTGCCAGCAGCTCCCGGAGTCCAGCGGGTGTTTCAAAGACCCAGTACTTC. Combining the CDR3 with reference TRBV11-2 and TRBJ2-5 gives the whole variable domain EAGVAQSPRYKIIEKRQSVAFWCNPISGHATLYWYQQILGQGPKLLIQFQNNGVVDDSQLPKDRFSAERLKGVDSTLKIQPAKLEDSAVYLCASSSRSPAGVSKTQYFGPGTRLLVL.

This clonotype showed up many times. The rearrangement joins TRBV7-9 to TRBJ2-3; TRBD2 matches at 7 bases. Germline CDR1 and CDR2: SEHNR and FQNEAQ (reference sequence). V lost 1 base, J lost 2 bases, and 6 bases stayed unmatched. The CDR3 has 16 amino acids. CDR3 nucleotides: TGTGCCAGCAGCTTAGGTGGCGGGAGTAACACAGATACGCAGTATTTT. Translated: CASSLGGGSNTDTQYF. Using reference TRBV7-9 and TRBJ2-3 for the parts outside the CDR3, the full variable domain is DTGVSQNPRHKITKRGQNVTFRCDPISEHNRLYWYRQTLGQGPEFLTYFQNEAQLEKSRLLSDRFSAERPKGSFSTLEIQRTEQGDSAMYLCASSLGGGSNTDTQYFGPGTRLTVL.

This clonotype was detected many times. This sequence joins TRBV24-1 and TRBJ2-6; tentatively, D is TRBD1 (5 bases). The V gene's germline CDR1 is KGHDR and CDR2 SFDVKD. This CDR3 contains 16 residues. V gave up 9 bases and J gave up 0 bases, with 14 bases separating them. The CDR3 spells CATSTTGNSGANVLTF. DNA for the CDR3: TGTGCCACCTCAACAACAGGAAACTCTGGGGCCAACGTCCTGACTTTC.

At least ten counts were recorded for this clonotype. The chain carries TRBV20-1 and TRBJ1-5; 7 nucleotides agree with TRBD1. Germline trimming cut 6 bases from V and 11 bases from J; bases unmatched to any gene: 13. The CDR3 contains 13 residues. The germline V gene has CDR1 DFQATT and CDR2 SNEGSKA (reference sequence). The DNA of the CDR3 is TGCAGTGCAACCACAGGGCCCAGGGGGGCCCAGCATTTT. Amino acid sequence: CSATTGPRGAQHF.

This clonotype has ten or more counts. The chain is built from TRBV7-2 and TRBJ1-2, with a possible D match to TRBD1 (5 bases). The CDR3 totals 14 residues. Germline V gene sequence: CDR1 SGHTA, CDR2 FQGNSA. Trimming took off 5 bases at V and 4 bases at J, with 14 bases between the two ends. The DNA for the CDR3 is TGTGCCAGCAGCGATGGCAGGGCCCCCTATGGCTACACCTTC. This translates into CASSDGRAPYGYTF. Full variable domain (missing parts from reference TRBV7-2 and TRBJ1-2): GAGVSQSPSNKVTEKGKDVELRCDPISGHTALYWYRQSLGQGLEFLIYFQGNSAPDKSGLPSDRFSAERTGGSVSTLTIQRTQQEDSAVYLCASSDGRAPYGYTFGSGTRLTVV.

In this sample, this clonotype turned up many times. This chain links TRBV7-2 with TRBJ1-3; the D is unclear. The ends were cut back, 0 bases at V and 3 bases at J, with 15 bases in the middle. The CDR3 sequence is 17 residues long. Per germline, CDR1 SGHTA and CDR2 FQGNSA. Here the CDR3 reads CASSLARSLDGGNTIYF. Here the CDR3 DNA reads TGTGCCAGCAGCTTAGCCCGATCCTTGGACGGTGGAAACACCATATATTTT.

The genes are TRBV6-1 and TRBJ1-3; tentatively, D is TRBD1 (5 bases). V was clipped by 6 bases and J by 3 bases, with 15 bases between them. The CDR3 is 15 residues long. Per germline, CDR1 MNHNS and CDR2 SASEGT. CDR3 bases: TGTGCCAGCAGCCCAAGGACGGGGGGTGGAAACACCATATATTTT. It specifies CASSPRTGGGNTIYF.

This clonotype has only one observation. The V gene is TRBV6-2 or TRBV6-3, the J gene TRBJ2-7; either TRBD1 or TRBD2 may supply D (5 bases each). The V end lost 10 bases, the J end lost 2 bases, and 18 bases lay between the germline ends. This CDR3 is built from 14 residues. The germline CDR1 and CDR2 sequences are MNHEY and SVGEGT. CDR3 coding DNA: TGTGCCACCTCCCGGGACGCCAGTGCCTACGAGCAGTACTTC. Residues: CATSRDASAYEQYF.